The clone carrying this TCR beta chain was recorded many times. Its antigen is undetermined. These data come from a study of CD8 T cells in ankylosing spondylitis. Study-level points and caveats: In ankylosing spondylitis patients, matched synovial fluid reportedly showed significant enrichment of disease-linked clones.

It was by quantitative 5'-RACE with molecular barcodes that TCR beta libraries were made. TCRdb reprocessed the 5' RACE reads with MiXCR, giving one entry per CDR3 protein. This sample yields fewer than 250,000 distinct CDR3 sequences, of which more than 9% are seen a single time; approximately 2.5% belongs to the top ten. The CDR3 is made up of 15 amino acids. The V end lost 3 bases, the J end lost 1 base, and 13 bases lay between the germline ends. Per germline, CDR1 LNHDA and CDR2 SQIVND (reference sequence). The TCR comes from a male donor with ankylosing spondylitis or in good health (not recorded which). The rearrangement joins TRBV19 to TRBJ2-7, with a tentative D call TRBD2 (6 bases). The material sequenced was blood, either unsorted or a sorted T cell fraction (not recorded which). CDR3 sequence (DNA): TGTGCCAGTAGTATCGGGCCCAGCGGGTCCTACGAGCAGTACTTC. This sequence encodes CASSIGPSGSYEQYF.